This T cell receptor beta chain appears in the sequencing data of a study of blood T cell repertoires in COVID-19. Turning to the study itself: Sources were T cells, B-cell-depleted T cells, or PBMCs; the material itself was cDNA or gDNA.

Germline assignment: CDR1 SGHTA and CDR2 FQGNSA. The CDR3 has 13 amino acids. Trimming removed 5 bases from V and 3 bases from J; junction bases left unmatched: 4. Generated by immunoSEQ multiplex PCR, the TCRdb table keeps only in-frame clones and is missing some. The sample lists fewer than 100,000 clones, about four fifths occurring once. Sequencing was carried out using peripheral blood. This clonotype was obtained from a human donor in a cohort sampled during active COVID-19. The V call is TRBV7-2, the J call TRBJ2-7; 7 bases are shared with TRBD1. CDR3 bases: TGTGCCAGCAGCCCCAGGGGGAACTACGAGCAGTACTTC. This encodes CASSPRGNYEQYF.